These 5 T cell receptor beta chains originate from one sample sequenced in a study of T cell responses to AZD1222 COVID-19 vaccine. Only in-frame clones appear in the TCRdb table, and some are missing; sequencing was by immunoSEQ multiplex PCR. Of some 80,000 clones listed, roughly 80% are singletons. The sequencing here drew on peripheral blood, taken 28 days after the second dose of the MenACWY control vaccine. Receptors were obtained from an adult who received the MenACWY meningococcal vaccine as a control.

This sequence joins TRBV28 and TRBJ1-2; D uncertain. The CDR3 totals 13 residues. V was cut by 2 bases and J by 4 bases, with 8 bases left in between. The germline gives CDR1 MDHEN, CDR2 SYDVKM. CDR3 sequence (DNA): TGTGCCAGCAGTTTAGGTCGTCGCTATGGCTACACCTTC. Translation: CASSLGRRYGYTF.

The CDR3 bases are TGTGCCAGCAGCTCGATACAGGGACCTAAGAATTCACCCCTCCACTTT. It specifies CASSSIQGPKNSPLHF. The chain has TRBV11-2 and TRBJ1-6, with D perhaps TRBD1 (6 bases). The CDR3 is made up of 16 amino acids. Germline CDR1 reads SGHAT; CDR2 reads FQNNGV. Trimming left V 4 bases short and J 7 bases short, with 17 bases between.

This sequence joins TRBV6-5 and TRBJ1-3; D uncertain. CDR3 length equals 14 residues. The germline CDR1 and CDR2 sequences are MNHEY and SVGAGI. The V end was cut by 6 bases, the J end by 2 bases, with 11 bases between. This chain's CDR3 is CASRGGLPGNTIYF. The CDR3 DNA reads as TGTGCCAGCAGGGGAGGTCTACCTGGAAACACCATATATTTT.

This clone was detected once. The rearrangement links TRBV5-6 to TRBJ1-1; D not certain. Between the trimmed V and J ends, which lost 2 bases and 1 base, there was a span of 15 bases. Germline V gene sequence: CDR1 SGHDT, CDR2 YYEEEE. The CDR3 has 16 amino acids. The CDR3 reads CASSFIRPRRNTEAFF. CDR3 coding DNA: TGTGCCAGCAGCTTTATCCGCCCCCGAAGGAACACTGAAGCTTTCTTT.

The chain combines TRBV7-2 with TRBJ1-2, with D possibly matching TRBD1 (5 bases). This CDR3 is 14 amino acids long. Germline V CDR1 and CDR2: SGHTA, FQGNSA. V was shortened by 7 bases and J by 7 bases, with 19 bases between the two germline ends. This CDR3 is CASIGTGGAGGYTF. The CDR3 nucleotides read TGTGCCAGCATCGGAACAGGAGGGGCGGGTGGCTACACCTTC.